The 8 T cell receptor beta chains below all came from one sample that was sequenced in a study of shared clonotypes between healthy human individuals. The table came from immunoSEQ multiplex PCR; TCRdb's copy has only in-frame clones and leaves some out. Here the sample spans about 2.4 million clones, approximately 94% being singletons. Specimen: naive CD4+ T cells from PBMCs. Subset here: CD45RA+ positively selected. The receptor set was obtained from a man between 18 and 35 years old in good health. Some clones in this sample may be carry-over from other donors' samples.

The chain has TRBV27 and TRBJ1-1, with D hard to call. CDR3 length equals 12 residues. Germline V CDR1 and CDR2: MNHEY, SMNVEV (reference sequence). The CDR3 region is CDTGRTNTEAFF. The CDR3 DNA reads as TGTGACACTGGACGCACGAACACTGAAGCTTTCTTT.

This chain uses TRBV6-4 with TRBJ1-5; no reliable D call. This CDR3 comprises 15 residues. V lost 5 bases, J lost 7 bases, and 18 bases lay in between. Germline CDR1 is MRHNA and CDR2 is SNTAGT. The CDR3 region is CASSPQTEPQQPQHF. CDR3 sequence (DNA): TGTGCCAGCAGTCCCCAGACTGAACCGCAACAGCCCCAGCATTTT.

The chain carries TRBV19 and TRBJ1-5; D is undetermined. V lost 2 bases, J lost 6 bases, and 14 bases lay in between. The CDR3 is 15 residues long. Per germline, CDR1 LNHDA and CDR2 SQIVND (reference sequence). DNA for the CDR3: TGTGCCAGTAGTATATCCATCCTCACCACTCAGCCCCAGCATTTT. Its translation: CASSISILTTQPQHF.

As regards this clone: The junction differs from germline at one of its ends, possibly a read error. Other nucleotide sequences in the sample specify the same CDR3. This chain connects TRBV11-1 to TRBJ2-1; D might be TRBD1 or TRBD2, each matching 5 bases. This CDR3 has 15 amino acids. CDR1 and CDR2 (germline): SGHAT, FQDESV (reference sequence). The CDR3 protein is CASTNRDGVYNEQFF. CDR3 sequence (DNA): TGTGCTAGCACCAATAGGGACGGGGTCTACAATGAGCAGTTCTTC. The full variable domain, its missing parts supplied by reference TRBV11-1 and TRBJ2-1, is EAEVAQSPRYKITEKSQAVAFWCDPISGHATLYWYRQILGQGPELLVQFQDESVVDDSQLPKDRFSAERLKGVDSTLKIQPAELGDSAMYLCASTNRDGVYNEQFFGPGTRLTVL.

The chain joins TRBV5-1 to TRBJ2-1; no definite D call. This CDR3 contains 12 residues. With 3 bases removed from V and 6 bases from J, the gap between germline ends came to 7 bases. CDR1 and CDR2 from the germline V gene are SGHRS and YFSETQ. The CDR3 nucleotides read TGCGCCAGCAGCTCACCCCTCAATGAGCAGTTCTTC. This codes for CASSSPLNEQFF.

Turning to this clone: The same CDR3 can be traced to other DNA sequences in this sample. The CDR3 DNA reads TGTGCCAGCAGTGAGACAGCAAATCAGCCCCAGCATTTT. Its protein product is CASSETANQPQHF. The rearrangement joins TRBV6-1 to TRBJ1-5; D possibly corresponds to TRBD1 (5 bases). V lost 3 bases to trimming and J lost 4 bases, with 7 bases between them. Per the germline V gene, CDR1 is MNHNS and CDR2 is SASEGT. This CDR3 contains 13 residues.

The chain couples TRBV28 to TRBJ1-4; D is unresolved. Per germline, CDR1 MDHEN and CDR2 SYDVKM. The V and J ends lost 9 bases and 8 bases respectively, with 13 bases between them. The CDR3 loop spans 12 amino acids. This CDR3 reads CASRAPGEKLFF. The CDR3 nucleotides read TGTGCCAGTCGGGCTCCTGGGGAAAAACTGTTTTTT. Combining the CDR3 with reference TRBV28 and TRBJ1-4 gives the whole variable domain DVKVTQSSRYLVKRTGEKVFLECVQDMDHENMFWYRQDPGLGLRLIYFSYDVKMKEKGDIPEGYSVSREKKERFSLILESASTNQTSMYLCASRAPGEKLFFGSGTQLSVL.

The chain has TRBV28 and TRBJ2-7, with D possibly TRBD2 on 6 matching bases. V lost 6 bases, J lost 4 bases, and 10 bases lay in between. Germline V gene lookup returns CDR1 MDHEN and CDR2 SYDVKM. This CDR3 has 12 amino acids. CDR3 coding DNA: TGTGCCAGCAGCAGGGACTTTTACGAGCAGTACTTC. It specifies CASSRDFYEQYF.